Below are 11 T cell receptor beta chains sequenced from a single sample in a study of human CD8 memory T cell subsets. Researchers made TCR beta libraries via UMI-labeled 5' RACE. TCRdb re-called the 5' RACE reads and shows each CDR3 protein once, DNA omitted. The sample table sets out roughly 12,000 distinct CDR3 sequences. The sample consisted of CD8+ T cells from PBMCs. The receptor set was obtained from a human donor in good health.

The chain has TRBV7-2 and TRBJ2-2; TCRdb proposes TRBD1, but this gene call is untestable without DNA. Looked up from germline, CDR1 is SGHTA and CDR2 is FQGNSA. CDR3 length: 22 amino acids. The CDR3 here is CAGRPPTGEQRPVYQNTGELFF.

Here the CDR3 reads CASSATGDTEAFF. The V gene is TRBV9, the J gene TRBJ1-1; as DNA is missing, the TRBD1 call by TCRdb cannot be tested. The CDR3 has 13 amino acids. CDR1 is SGDLS, CDR2 YYNGEE, per germline.

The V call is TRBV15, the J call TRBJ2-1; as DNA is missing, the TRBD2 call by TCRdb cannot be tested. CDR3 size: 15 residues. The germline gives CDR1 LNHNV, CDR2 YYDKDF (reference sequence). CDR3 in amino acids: CATSKTSGDYNEQFF.

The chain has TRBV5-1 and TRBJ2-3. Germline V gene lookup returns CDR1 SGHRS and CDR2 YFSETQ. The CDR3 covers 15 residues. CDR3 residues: CASSPRPLRPDTQYF.

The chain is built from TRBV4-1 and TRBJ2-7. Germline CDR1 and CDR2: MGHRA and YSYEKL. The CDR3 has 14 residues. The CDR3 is CASSQDGGSYEQYF.

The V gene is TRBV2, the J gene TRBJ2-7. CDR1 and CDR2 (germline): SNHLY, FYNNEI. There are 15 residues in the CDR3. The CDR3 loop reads CASSEIPNPSYEQYF.

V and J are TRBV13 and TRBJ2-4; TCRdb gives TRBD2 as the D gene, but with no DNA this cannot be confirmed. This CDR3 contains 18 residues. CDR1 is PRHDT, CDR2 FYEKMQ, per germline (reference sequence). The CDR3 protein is CASSPRPEGALAKNIQYF. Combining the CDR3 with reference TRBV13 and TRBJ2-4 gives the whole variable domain AAGVIQSPRHLIKEKRETATLKCYPIPRHDTVYWYQQGPGQDPQFLISFYEKMQSDKGSIPDRFSAQQFSDYHSELNMSSLELGDSALYFCASSPRPEGALAKNIQYFGAGTRLSVL.

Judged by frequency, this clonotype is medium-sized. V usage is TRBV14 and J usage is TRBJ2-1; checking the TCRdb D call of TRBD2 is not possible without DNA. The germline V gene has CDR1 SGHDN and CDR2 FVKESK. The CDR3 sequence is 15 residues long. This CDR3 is CASREGPSSYNEQFF.

This CDR3 reads CASSAGGQQETQYF. This rearrangement joins TRBV9 to TRBJ2-5; absent DNA, TCRdb's TRBD1 call cannot be checked. Looked up from germline, CDR1 is SGDLS and CDR2 is YYNGEE. The CDR3 runs 14 residues.

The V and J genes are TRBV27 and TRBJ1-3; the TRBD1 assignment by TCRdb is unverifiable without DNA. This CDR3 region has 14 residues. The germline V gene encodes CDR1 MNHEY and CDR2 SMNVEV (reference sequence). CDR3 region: CASRQGFSGNTIYF.

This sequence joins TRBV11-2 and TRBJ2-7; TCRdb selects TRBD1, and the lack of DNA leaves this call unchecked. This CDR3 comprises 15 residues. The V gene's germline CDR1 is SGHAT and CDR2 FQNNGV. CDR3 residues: CASSPGTGGFYEQYF.